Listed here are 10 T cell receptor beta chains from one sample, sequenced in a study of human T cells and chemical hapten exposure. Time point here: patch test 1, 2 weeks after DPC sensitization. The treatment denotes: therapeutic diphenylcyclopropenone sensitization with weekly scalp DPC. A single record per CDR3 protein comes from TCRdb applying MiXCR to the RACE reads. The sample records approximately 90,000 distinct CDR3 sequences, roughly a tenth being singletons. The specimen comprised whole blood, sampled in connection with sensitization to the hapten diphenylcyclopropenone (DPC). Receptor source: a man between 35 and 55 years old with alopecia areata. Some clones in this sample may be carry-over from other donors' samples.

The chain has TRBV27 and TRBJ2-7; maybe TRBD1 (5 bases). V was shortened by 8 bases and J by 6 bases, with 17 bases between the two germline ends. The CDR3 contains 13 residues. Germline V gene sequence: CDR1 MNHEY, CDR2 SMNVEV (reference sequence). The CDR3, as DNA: TGTGCCAGCCACTCCCAGGGATGGGGCGAGCAGTACTTC. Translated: CASHSQGWGEQYF.

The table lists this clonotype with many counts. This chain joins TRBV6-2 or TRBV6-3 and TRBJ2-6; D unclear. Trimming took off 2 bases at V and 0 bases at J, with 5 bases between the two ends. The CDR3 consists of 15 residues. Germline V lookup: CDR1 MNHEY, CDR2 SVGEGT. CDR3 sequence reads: CASSYLHSGANVLTF. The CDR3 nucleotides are TGTGCCAGCAGTTACCTTCACTCTGGGGCCAACGTCCTGACTTTC.

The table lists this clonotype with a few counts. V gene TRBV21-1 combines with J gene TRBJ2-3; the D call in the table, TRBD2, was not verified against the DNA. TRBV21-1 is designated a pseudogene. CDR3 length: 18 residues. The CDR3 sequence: CASISNGRPSGRIYTQYF. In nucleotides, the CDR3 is TGTGCCAGCATCTCAAATGGTCGTCCTAGCGGGAGGATTTATACGCAGTATTTT.

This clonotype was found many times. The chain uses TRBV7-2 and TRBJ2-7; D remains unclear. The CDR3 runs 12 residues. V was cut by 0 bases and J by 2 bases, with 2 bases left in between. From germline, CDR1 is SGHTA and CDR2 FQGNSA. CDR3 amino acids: CASSLATYEQYF. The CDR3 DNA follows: TGTGCCAGCAGCTTAGCGACCTACGAGCAGTACTTC. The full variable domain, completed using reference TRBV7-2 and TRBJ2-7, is GAGVSQSPSNKVTEKGKDVELRCDPISGHTALYWYRQSLGQGLEFLIYFQGNSAPDKSGLPSDRFSAERTGGSVSTLTIQRTQQEDSAVYLCASSLATYEQYFGPGTRLTVT.

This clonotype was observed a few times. The CDR3 nucleotides read TGTGCCAGCAGTGATTCTCAGGGTTCCTCCTACGAGCAGTACTTC. Residues: CASSDSQGSSYEQYF. This chain connects TRBV28 to TRBJ2-7; TRBD1 is a possible D gene (5 bases). CDR1 is MDHEN, CDR2 SYDVKM, per germline. The CDR3 is 15 residues long. The ends were cut back, 5 bases at V and 0 bases at J, with 14 bases in the middle.

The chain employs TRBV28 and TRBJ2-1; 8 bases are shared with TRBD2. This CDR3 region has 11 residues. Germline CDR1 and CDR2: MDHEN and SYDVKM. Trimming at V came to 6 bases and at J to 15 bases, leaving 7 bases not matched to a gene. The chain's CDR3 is CASSLTSVLFF. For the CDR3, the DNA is TGTGCCAGCAGCCTGACTAGCGTCCTGTTCTTC.

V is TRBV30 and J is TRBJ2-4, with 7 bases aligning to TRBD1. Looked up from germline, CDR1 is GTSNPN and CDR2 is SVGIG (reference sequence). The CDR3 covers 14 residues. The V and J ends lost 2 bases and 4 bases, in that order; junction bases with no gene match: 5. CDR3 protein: CAWSPPGQKNIQYF. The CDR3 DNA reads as TGTGCCTGGAGTCCCCCGGGACAGAAAAACATTCAGTACTTC.

In DNA, the CDR3 is TGTGCCAGCAGCGTAGGGGCTGGGGAGGGACAGCCCCAGCATTTT. This translates into CASSVGAGEGQPQHF. The chain recombines TRBV9 with TRBJ1-5, with no clear D. Germline-derived CDR1 and CDR2 are SGDLS and YYNGEE. Trimming removed 0 bases at V and 7 bases at J, with 14 bases between. The CDR3 is 15 residues long.

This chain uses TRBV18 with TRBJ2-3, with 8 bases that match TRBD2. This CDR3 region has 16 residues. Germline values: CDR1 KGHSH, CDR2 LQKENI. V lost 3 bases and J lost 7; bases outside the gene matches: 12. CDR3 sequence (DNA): TGTGCCAGCTCACCGGGGACGGGAGGGCCTCTACATACGCAGTATTTT. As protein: CASSPGTGGPLHTQYF.

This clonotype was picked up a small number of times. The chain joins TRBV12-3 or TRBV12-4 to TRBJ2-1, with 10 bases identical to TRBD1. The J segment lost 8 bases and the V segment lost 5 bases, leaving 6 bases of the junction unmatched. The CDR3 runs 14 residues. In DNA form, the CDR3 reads TGTGCCAGCAGTCTGGACAGGGGGAGGGATGAGCAGTTCTTC. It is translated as CASSLDRGRDEQFF.